The 5 T cell receptor beta chains below all came from one sample that was sequenced in a study of tissue T cells after allogeneic stem cell transplantation. Steroid-refractory graft-versus-host disease after allogeneic hematopoietic cell transplant qualified adults for prospective research-autopsy enrollment. Profiled with immunoSEQ multiplex PCR; TCRdb holds only in-frame clones, not every one. Of around 1,700 clones in the sample, more than 75% were seen once. Source: stomach tissue, taken at autopsy. Receptors originate from a male patient over 55 with steroid-refractory graft-versus-host disease after an allogeneic stem cell transplant. The graft donor may have contributed some T cells.

This clone has a handful of counts. This chain links TRBV16 with TRBJ2-7; 11 bases align to TRBD1. CDR1 and CDR2 (germline): KGHSY, FQNENV. The ends lost 4 bases at V and 6 bases at J; junction bases unmatched: 2. The CDR3 is 13 residues long. The CDR3 protein is CASSPGTGGEQYF. In DNA form, the CDR3 reads TGTGCCAGCAGCCCTGGGACAGGGGGCGAGCAGTACTTC.

The rearrangement joins TRBV27 to TRBJ2-1, with no clear D. This CDR3 has 12 amino acids. Germline V gives CDR1 MNHEY, CDR2 SMNVEV (reference sequence). The V end lost 5 bases, the J end lost 3 bases, and 5 bases lay between the germline ends. This CDR3 reads CASSPYYNEQFF. Written as DNA, the CDR3 is TGTGCCAGCAGTCCCTACTACAATGAGCAGTTCTTC.

The chain couples TRBV7-6 to TRBJ2-1; TRBD2 agrees at 7 bases. Germline trimming cut 5 bases from V and 10 bases from J; bases unmatched to any gene: 8. CDR3 size: 13 residues. Germline values: CDR1 SGHVS, CDR2 FNYEAQ. The CDR3 spells CASSRTSLSEQFF. DNA of the CDR3: TGTGCCAGCAGCCGGACTAGTTTAAGCGAGCAGTTCTTC.

The gene calls are TRBV15 and TRBJ2-7; the D gene is possibly TRBD2 (6 bases). V was clipped by 5 bases and J by 2 bases, with 16 bases between them. CDR3 size: 15 residues. The germline CDR1 and CDR2 sequences are LNHNV and YYDKDF (reference sequence). CDR3 coding DNA: TGTGCCACCAGCCCTCGGAGGGAGATAGCCTACGAGCAGTACTTC. Its translation: CATSPRREIAYEQYF.

The sample holds one count of this clone. The genes are TRBV5-5 and TRBJ1-5; D is ambiguous. The CDR3 has 15 residues. Germline CDR1 reads SGHKS; CDR2 reads YYEKEE (reference sequence). Trimming pared 2 bases from V and 7 bases from J, leaving 16 bases between. Here the CDR3 DNA reads TGTGCCAGCAGCTTCGGGGTGGGGTTTGGGCAGCCCCAGCATTTT. This encodes CASSFGVGFGQPQHF.